This passage covers 3 T cell receptor beta chains from one sample sequenced in a study of blood T cell repertoires in COVID-19. The protocol was immunoSEQ multiplex PCR, while the TCRdb copy is restricted to in-frame clones and leaves out a portion. The sample has tens of thousands of clones, 75% to 90% seen once. Specimen: peripheral blood. The receptors were sampled from a young man with active or convalescent COVID-19.

The chain is built from TRBV4-2 and TRBJ2-7, with TRBD2 as a possible D gene (5 bases). CDR3 length: 15 amino acids. Trimming took 0 bases from V and 4 from J, leaving 13 bases between them. In germline, CDR1 is LGHNA, CDR2 YNFKEQ. CDR3 sequence reads: CASSQEGEGGYEQYF. The CDR3 bases are TGTGCCAGCAGCCAAGAAGGAGAAGGCGGGTACGAGCAGTACTTC.

The rearrangement joins TRBV5-1 to TRBJ1-1, with D perhaps TRBD1 (5 bases). V was clipped by 4 bases and J by 4 bases, with 14 bases between them. This CDR3 spans 14 amino acids. CDR1 and CDR2 from the germline V gene are SGHRS and YFSETQ. The CDR3 region has the DNA TGCGCCAGCAGCACTGCAGGGTGGGGCACTGAAGCTTTCTTT. Translated, it gives CASSTAGWGTEAFF.

The rearrangement uses TRBV27 and TRBJ2-7, with 8 bases fitting TRBD1. Germline V gene data show CDR1 as MNHEY and CDR2 as SMNVEV (reference sequence). CDR3 length: 15 residues. Trimming at V came to 6 bases and at J to 7 bases, leaving 14 bases not matched to a gene. CDR3 residues: CASSTGRDRMNEQYF. In nucleotides, the CDR3 is TGTGCCAGCAGCACCGGCCGGGACAGGATGAATGAGCAGTACTTC.